This T cell receptor (beta chain) comes out of a study of identical twins. The CDR3 runs 14 residues. The V end was cut by 4 bases, the J end by 6 bases, with 13 bases between. Germline CDR1 SGHVS, CDR2 FQNEAQ. With respect to this clonotype: Its matching antigen is unknown.

From the 5' RACE reads, TCRdb called clonotypes with MiXCR, one entry per CDR3 protein. The table lists 700,000 or so distinct CDR3 sequences, less than 25% of them singletons. Points from the study as a whole: While abundant cord blood beta clonotypes carried fewer insertions, memory repertoires showed no such pattern. Researchers reported weaker excess twin sharing in beta out-of-frame sequences.

This sample also appeared in a second study, on T cells expressing NK-cell markers. According to that study: Dominant NKG2C+ clonotype frequencies of 1.0-7.0% of CD8+ T cells were measured in about 6 donors.

The specimen was PBMCs. The sequence was obtained from a woman aged 18-29 years in good health. The gene calls are TRBV7-8 and TRBJ2-1; D is uncertain. The chain's CDR3 is CASSSENNFNEQFF. The CDR3 DNA reads TGTGCCAGCAGCTCCGAGAACAACTTCAATGAGCAGTTCTTC.